The 14 T cell receptor beta chains below come from one sample, sequenced in a study of shared clonotypes between healthy human individuals. Using immunoSEQ multiplex PCR, the repertoire was profiled, and TCRdb retains in-frame clones only, with some absent. The table shows about 1.5 million clones, with roughly 95% occurring only once. The sample consisted of naive CD4+ T cells sorted from blood. Subset in this sample: CD45RA+ positively selected. The receptors shown here come from a man under 40 in good health.

This rearrangement joins TRBV18 to TRBJ2-7, with D uncertain. The germline V gene encodes CDR1 KGHSH and CDR2 LQKENI. With 5 bases removed from V and 7 bases from J, the gap between germline ends came to 15 bases. The CDR3 totals 13 residues. DNA for the CDR3: TGTGCCAGCTCATTCCCCACTGTGAGGGAGCAGTACTTC. It encodes CASSFPTVREQYF.

The rearrangement uses TRBV5-1 and TRBJ2-1, with TRBD2 as a possible D gene (5 bases). The CDR3 totals 15 residues. V lost 4 bases, J lost 1 base, and 12 bases lay in between. Germline CDR1 SGHRS, CDR2 YFSETQ. The CDR3 bases are TGCGCCAGCAGCCCTCGGACTGATTCCTACAATGAGCAGTTCTTC. Translated, it gives CASSPRTDSYNEQFF.

Turning to this clone: Other DNA sequences from this sample encode an identical CDR3 as well. The chain couples TRBV2 to TRBJ2-7; D may be TRBD2 (5 bases). Germline loops: CDR1 SNHLY, CDR2 FYNNEI. V lost 4 bases to trimming and J lost 3 bases, with 7 bases between them. The CDR3 spans 12 residues. This chain's CDR3 is CASSGGLYEQYF. The CDR3 nucleotides read TGTGCCAGCAGTGGAGGACTCTACGAGCAGTACTTC.

Here the CDR3 reads CASSLWGQFEKLFF. For the CDR3, the DNA is TGTGCCAGCAGTTTATGGGGACAGTTTGAAAAACTGTTTTTT. The chain employs TRBV28 and TRBJ1-4, with 7 bases aligning to TRBD1. The CDR3 is 14 amino acids. The trim removed 0 bases at V and 7 bases at J, leaving 2 bases unmatched. Per germline, CDR1 MDHEN and CDR2 SYDVKM.

V is TRBV27 and J is TRBJ2-7; D perhaps matches TRBD2 (5 bases). V was pared by 2 bases and J by 0 bases, with 17 bases between. In germline, CDR1 is MNHEY, CDR2 SMNVEV (reference sequence). The CDR3 consists of 17 residues. CDR3 bases: TGTGCCAGCAGTTTAGAATTCCGGGGTGGGAGCTCCTACGAGCAGTACTTC. The encoded protein is CASSLEFRGGSSYEQYF.

J is TRBJ2-7 and V is TRBV2, with 9 bases lining up with TRBD2. Germline V gives CDR1 SNHLY, CDR2 FYNNEI. V was clipped by 6 bases and J by 4 bases; unmatched bases: 10. CDR3 size: 15 residues. The CDR3 reads CASRKAGGLVYEQYF. As DNA, the CDR3 is TGTGCCAGCAGAAAAGCGGGAGGTTTAGTATACGAGCAGTACTTC.

The V gene is TRBV7-2, the J gene TRBJ2-1; D is possibly TRBD2 (5 bases). The germline CDR1 and CDR2 sequences are SGHTA and FQGNSA. The V and J ends lost 7 bases and 3 bases respectively, with 16 bases between them. CDR3 length equals 15 residues. For the CDR3, the DNA is TGTGCCAGCACCCCGGAGGCGACAATCTACAATGAGCAGTTCTTC. Translating gives CASTPEATIYNEQFF.

The V call is TRBV28, the J call TRBJ2-4; 7 bases are shared with TRBD1. CDR1 and CDR2 (germline): MDHEN, SYDVKM. The CDR3 is 15 amino acids. Unmatched junction bases numbered 7, after V lost 4 bases and J lost 4 bases. DNA for the CDR3: TGTGCCAGCAGTTATGGGGACAGCAGAAAAAACATTCAGTACTTC. Residues: CASSYGDSRKNIQYF.

The V gene is TRBV2, the J gene TRBJ2-2; TRBD1 is a possible D gene (5 bases). Germline V gives CDR1 SNHLY, CDR2 FYNNEI. The CDR3 covers 13 residues. Trimming took off 9 bases at V and 5 bases at J, with 13 bases between the two ends. This CDR3 is CASRLRETGELFF. The CDR3 bases are TGTGCCAGTCGCCTCAGGGAAACCGGGGAGCTGTTTTTT.

This chain joins TRBV7-3 and TRBJ1-2; D gene ambiguous. The V gene lost 5 bases and the J gene lost 8 bases, with 12 bases spanning the gap. There are 12 residues in the CDR3. The germline CDR1 and CDR2 sequences are SGHTA and FQGTGA. This chain's CDR3 is CASSLRLEGYTF. CDR3 DNA: TGTGCCAGCAGCCTTAGACTGGAGGGCTACACCTTC.

The V gene is TRBV5-4, the J gene TRBJ2-7, with 8 nucleotides matching TRBD2. CDR3 length: 17 amino acids. Germline loops: CDR1 SGHNT, CDR2 YYREEE (reference sequence). The junction had 12 bases not matched to a gene; V was cut back by 0 bases and J by 4 bases. As DNA, the CDR3 is TGTGCCAGCAGCTTGGAAGCATTTAGCGGGACCCCATACGAGCAGTACTTC. Protein: CASSLEAFSGTPYEQYF.

The chain combines TRBV5-6 with TRBJ1-2, with 9 bases fitting TRBD1. Germline loops: CDR1 SGHDT, CDR2 YYEEEE. V was pared by 2 bases and J by 8 bases, with 10 bases of the junction left unmatched. The CDR3 spans 15 residues. CDR3 sequence (DNA): TGTGCCAGCAGCTTCCGCGGGACAGGGAAAATCGGCTACACCTTC. Protein sequence: CASSFRGTGKIGYTF.

This clone has more than one count but fewer than ten. The chain couples TRBV14 to TRBJ1-2; D not resolved. This CDR3 has 13 amino acids. The germline CDR1 and CDR2 sequences are SGHDN and FVKESK. V lost 2 bases to trimming and J lost 4 bases, with 8 bases between them. In nucleotides, the CDR3 is TGTGCCAGCAGCCAATCCCAAGCCTATGGCTACACCTTC. This encodes CASSQSQAYGYTF.

The rearrangement uses TRBV4-3 and TRBJ2-7, with TRBD2 matching over 7 bases. Trimming removed 0 bases from V and 7 bases from J; junction bases left unmatched: 9. The CDR3 is 15 amino acids. Germline CDR1 LGHNA, CDR2 YSLEER. Here the CDR3 reads CASSQEWGRAWEQYF. For the CDR3, the DNA is TGCGCCAGCAGCCAAGAATGGGGGAGGGCCTGGGAGCAGTACTTC.